This T cell receptor beta chain was found in a study of response to subunit inactivated influenza vaccine. General study results and limits: Every seasonal influenza vaccination brings in few new T cells, the authors suggested.

Trimming took off 6 bases at V and 1 base at J, with 9 bases between the two ends. Germline V gene data show CDR1 as ENHRY and CDR2 as SYGVKD. This CDR3 has 13 residues. TCRdb reprocessed the RT-PCR reads with MiXCR, giving one entry per CDR3 protein. This table has around 760,000 distinct CDR3 sequences, around 13% appearing once. A remark on this clonotype: Antigen unknown.

The J gene is TRBJ1-1, the V gene TRBV10-3; D not certain. This receptor was identified in a man between 45 and 60 years old who received an inactivated influenza vaccine. The source material was PBMCs from blood, sampled less than 15 days before vaccination. The CDR3 protein is CAIRGPRNTEAFF. DNA for the CDR3: TGTGCCATCAGGGGCCCGAGGAACACTGAAGCTTTCTTT.